The 19 T cell receptor beta chains below come from one sample, sequenced in a study of beta chain features in type 1 diabetes. Study-wide results and caveats: Shorter TCRB CDR3s, moderately but significantly so, marked every one of the four CD4+ subsets in Type 1 diabetes patients.

What these receptors recognize is not known. The study reverse transcribed the entire isolated RNA, so it sequenced expressed TCRB transcripts. Measured with immunoSEQ multiplex PCR; TCRdb has only the in-frame clones, and not every one. The profile shows over 300,000 clones, about a tenth of them singletons. The sequenced sample was central memory CD4+ T cells from blood. The receptors come from a young man with type 1 diabetes.

The genes are TRBV7-2 and TRBJ2-7, with D possibly matching TRBD2 (6 bases). This CDR3 contains 16 residues. With 2 bases removed from V and 0 bases from J, the gap between germline ends came to 14 bases. The V gene's germline CDR1 is SGHTA and CDR2 FQGNSA. CDR3 coding DNA: TGTGCCAGCAGCTTATATCCGGGGGTCGACTCCTACGAGCAGTACTTC. It is translated as CASSLYPGVDSYEQYF.

This rearrangement joins TRBV7-9 to TRBJ1-1, with D hard to call. Germline V gives CDR1 SEHNR, CDR2 FQNEAQ (reference sequence). The length of the CDR3 is 14 residues. The V gene lost 4 bases and the J gene lost 0 bases, with 9 bases spanning the gap. For the CDR3, the DNA is TGTGCCAGCAGCTACCAAGGGCTGAACACTGAAGCTTTCTTT. It encodes CASSYQGLNTEAFF.

The rearrangement links TRBV5-6 to TRBJ1-6; D gene uncertain. CDR1 and CDR2 (germline): SGHDT, YYEEEE. This CDR3 is built from 15 residues. Trimming shortened V by 0 bases and J by 0 bases, and 4 bases separated the two germline ends. Here the CDR3 DNA reads TGTGCCAGCAGCTTGGGTAGCTCCTATAATTCACCCCTCCACTTT. This gives the protein CASSLGSSYNSPLHF.

The chain combines TRBV2 with TRBJ1-2; 8 nucleotides align to TRBD1. The CDR3 is made up of 12 amino acids. V dropped 6 bases and J dropped 8; count of bases not matched to a gene: 5. The germline gives CDR1 SNHLY, CDR2 FYNNEI. The CDR3 is CASSSDRGGYTF. In DNA form, the CDR3 reads TGTGCCAGCAGCTCTGACAGGGGCGGCTACACCTTC.

The chain employs TRBV18 and TRBJ2-3; 12 bases match TRBD2. This CDR3 is built from 16 residues. V dropped 2 bases and J dropped 2; count of bases not matched to a gene: 2. The germline V gene encodes CDR1 KGHSH and CDR2 LQKENI. The CDR3, as DNA: TGTGCCAGCTCACCAACTAGCGGGGGGCTCACAGATACGCAGTATTTT. It yields the protein CASSPTSGGLTDTQYF.

This clone has more than one count but fewer than ten. Other DNA sequences of this sample code for an identical CDR3. The rearrangement uses TRBV7-9 and TRBJ2-2; unclear D gene. The CDR3 length is 12 residues. The V end lost 5 bases, the J end lost 2 bases, and 3 bases lay between the germline ends. CDR1 and CDR2 from the germline V gene are SEHNR and FQNEAQ (reference sequence). The DNA for the CDR3 is TGTGCCAGCAGCACCAACACCGGGGAGCTGTTTTTT. Translating it yields CASSTNTGELFF.

This chain uses TRBV6-5 with TRBJ1-5; D not certain. With 6 bases removed from V and 3 bases from J, the gap between germline ends came to 12 bases. The CDR3 has 14 amino acids. In germline, CDR1 is MNHEY, CDR2 SVGAGI. The CDR3: CASRAKRANQPQHF. The DNA for the CDR3 is TGTGCCAGCAGGGCTAAGAGGGCCAATCAGCCCCAGCATTTT.

The chain couples TRBV7-2 to TRBJ1-3; 10 bases fit TRBD1. V lost 5 bases, J lost 1 base, and 5 bases stayed unmatched. CDR3 length: 16 amino acids. Germline V gives CDR1 SGHTA, CDR2 FQGNSA. This CDR3 reads CASSPTGGASGNTIYF. CDR3 coding DNA: TGTGCCAGCAGCCCGACAGGGGGCGCTTCTGGAAACACCATATATTTT.

This clone has a handful of counts. The CDR3 region is CAWSSSGGGNTIYF. The CDR3 DNA follows: TGTGCCTGGAGCTCGTCGGGAGGTGGAAACACCATATATTTT. The chain has TRBV30 and TRBJ1-3; D is unresolved. Germline-derived CDR1 and CDR2 are GTSNPN and SVGIG (reference sequence). This CDR3 is built from 14 residues. V dropped 3 bases and J dropped 3 bases, with 12 bases sitting between them.

The V and J genes are TRBV29-1 and TRBJ2-7, with TRBD1 matching over 12 bases. Germline values: CDR1 SQVTM, CDR2 ANQGSEA. This CDR3 spans 14 amino acids. The J segment lost 3 bases and the V segment lost 7 bases, leaving 7 bases of the junction unmatched. The CDR3 protein is CSAAGQGAFYEQYF. The DNA for the CDR3 is TGCAGCGCGGCGGGACAGGGGGCATTCTACGAGCAGTACTTC.

This chain joins TRBV2 and TRBJ1-2, with TRBD1 matching over 11 bases. J was trimmed by 8 bases and V by 2 bases; bases with no gene match: 7. Germline CDR1 SNHLY, CDR2 FYNNEI. The CDR3 is made up of 15 amino acids. The CDR3 DNA sequence: TGTGCCAGCAGTGAATGGACAGGGGGCACAAGGGGCTACACCTTC. This codes for CASSEWTGGTRGYTF.

This clone was recorded a few times. The J gene is TRBJ2-3, the V gene TRBV5-6; TRBD2 matches at 11 bases. From germline, CDR1 is SGHDT and CDR2 YYEEEE. CDR3 length: 18 amino acids. V gave up 4 bases and J gave up 8 bases; unmatched junction bases: 18. In DNA, the CDR3 is TGTGCCAGCAGCCTCACTAGCGGGAGCATTTCATTGGGAGGTACGCAGTATTTT. This codes for CASSLTSGSISLGGTQYF. Complete variable domain (other parts from reference TRBV5-6 and TRBJ2-3): DAGVTQSPTHLIKTRGQQVTLRCSPKSGHDTVSWYQQALGQGPQFIFQYYEEEERQRGNFPDRFSGHQFPNYSSELNVNALLLGDSALYLCASSLTSGSISLGGTQYFGPGTRLTVL.

Only a few counts were recorded for this clone. The chain is built from TRBV7-2 and TRBJ2-3; either TRBD1 or TRBD2 may supply D (6 bases each). The CDR3 length is 15 residues. V lost 6 bases, J lost 5 bases, and 18 bases lay in between. In germline, CDR1 is SGHTA, CDR2 FQGNSA. CDR3 in amino acids: CASSTPPGAGDTQYF. The CDR3 DNA sequence: TGTGCCAGCAGTACGCCGCCGGGGGCGGGAGATACGCAGTATTTT.

This clone was observed a handful of times. This likely came from a read error, as a far larger clone is one base away. The chain uses TRBV21-1 and TRBJ1-6. TRBV21-1 is termed a pseudogene. The CDR3 is made up of 11 amino acids. CDR3 bases: TGTGCCAGCAGCCTCAATTCACCCCTCCACTTT. Its translation is CASSLNSPLHF.

This clone has only a few counts. Other DNA sequences in this sample translate to the same CDR3. This chain joins TRBV5-1 and TRBJ2-1, with D perhaps TRBD2 (5 bases). Germline CDR1 reads SGHRS; CDR2 reads YFSETQ. V was shortened by 5 bases and J by 9 bases, with 12 bases between the two germline ends. This CDR3 contains 12 residues. This chain's CDR3 is CASSFEGGEQFF. The CDR3 DNA reads as TGCGCCAGCAGTTTCGAGGGCGGTGAGCAGTTCTTC.

This clone was detected a few times. This chain joins TRBV7-9 and TRBJ2-3; 10 bases fit TRBD2. The CDR3 has 16 amino acids. V shed 5 bases and J 2 bases; nucleotides not matched to a gene: 7. Looked up from germline, CDR1 is SEHNR and CDR2 is FQNEAQ (reference sequence). The chain's CDR3 is CASSPQLAGPTDTQYF. The CDR3 DNA follows: TGTGCCAGCAGCCCTCAACTAGCGGGGCCCACAGATACGCAGTATTTT.

This clone was counted only a few times. CDR3 coding DNA: TGTGCCAGCAGTCGACAGGGCATAAGCTCCTACGAGCAGTACTTC. Encoded protein: CASSRQGISSYEQYF. The chain couples TRBV7-2 to TRBJ2-7; 7 positions agree with TRBD1. Losses at the gene ends were 6 bases for V and 0 bases for J; bases not matched to a gene: 8. Germline V CDR1 and CDR2: SGHTA, FQGNSA. The CDR3 runs 15 residues.

CDR3 protein: CASSAGGREQFF. The CDR3 region has the DNA TGTGCCAGCAGTGCCGGGGGACGGGAGCAGTTCTTC. The V and J genes are TRBV2 and TRBJ2-1; perhaps TRBD2 as D (6 bases). In germline, CDR1 is SNHLY, CDR2 FYNNEI. V was cut by 4 bases and J by 10 bases, with 11 bases left in between. There are 12 residues in the CDR3.

This clone was seen repeatedly, ten times or more. CDR3 sequence: CASTPTGQPGYGYTF. In DNA form, the CDR3 reads TGTGCCAGCACCCCTACGGGACAGCCTGGCTATGGCTACACCTTC. The chain recombines TRBV7-9 with TRBJ1-2; 7 nucleotides match TRBD1. Germline loops: CDR1 SEHNR, CDR2 FQNEAQ (reference sequence). Trimming cost V 7 bases and J 4 bases; bases outside gene matches: 12. The CDR3 totals 15 residues.